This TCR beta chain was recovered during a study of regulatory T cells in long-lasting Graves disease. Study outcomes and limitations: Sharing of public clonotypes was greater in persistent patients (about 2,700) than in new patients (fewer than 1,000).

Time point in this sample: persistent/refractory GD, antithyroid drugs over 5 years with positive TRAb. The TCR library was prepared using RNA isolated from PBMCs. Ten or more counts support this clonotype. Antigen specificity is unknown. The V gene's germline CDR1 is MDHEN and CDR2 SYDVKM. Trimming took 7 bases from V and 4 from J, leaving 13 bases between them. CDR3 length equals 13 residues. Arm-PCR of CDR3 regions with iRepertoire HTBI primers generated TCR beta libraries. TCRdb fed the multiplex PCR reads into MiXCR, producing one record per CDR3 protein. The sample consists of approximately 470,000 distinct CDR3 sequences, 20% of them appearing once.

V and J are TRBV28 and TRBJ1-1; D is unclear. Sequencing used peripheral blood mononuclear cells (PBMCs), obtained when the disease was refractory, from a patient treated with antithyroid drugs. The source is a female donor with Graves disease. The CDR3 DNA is TGTGCCAGCACCCACCCCGCCGGCACTGAAGCTTTCTTT. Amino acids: CASTHPAGTEAFF.